Listed here is a single TCR beta chain. This specimen belongs to a study of T cell changes during pregnancy in multiple sclerosis. Here immunoSEQ multiplex PCR was the method, and the copy in TCRdb shows in-frame clones only, minus some. The sample has tens of thousands of clones, 88% seen once. The V end lost 2 bases, the J end lost 2 bases, and 9 bases lay between the germline ends. Germline loops: CDR1 KGHSH, CDR2 LQKENI. The CDR3 covers 14 residues. The sample in question was CD4+ T cells from peripheral blood mononuclear cells, obtained in the second trimester of pregnancy. The V and J genes are TRBV18 and TRBJ2-5; D remains ambiguous. The source is a female donor with multiple sclerosis, enrolled in a pregnancy study. Here the CDR3 reads CASSPITAQETQYF. In DNA form, the CDR3 reads TGTGCCAGCTCACCAATCACAGCTCAAGAGACCCAGTACTTC.